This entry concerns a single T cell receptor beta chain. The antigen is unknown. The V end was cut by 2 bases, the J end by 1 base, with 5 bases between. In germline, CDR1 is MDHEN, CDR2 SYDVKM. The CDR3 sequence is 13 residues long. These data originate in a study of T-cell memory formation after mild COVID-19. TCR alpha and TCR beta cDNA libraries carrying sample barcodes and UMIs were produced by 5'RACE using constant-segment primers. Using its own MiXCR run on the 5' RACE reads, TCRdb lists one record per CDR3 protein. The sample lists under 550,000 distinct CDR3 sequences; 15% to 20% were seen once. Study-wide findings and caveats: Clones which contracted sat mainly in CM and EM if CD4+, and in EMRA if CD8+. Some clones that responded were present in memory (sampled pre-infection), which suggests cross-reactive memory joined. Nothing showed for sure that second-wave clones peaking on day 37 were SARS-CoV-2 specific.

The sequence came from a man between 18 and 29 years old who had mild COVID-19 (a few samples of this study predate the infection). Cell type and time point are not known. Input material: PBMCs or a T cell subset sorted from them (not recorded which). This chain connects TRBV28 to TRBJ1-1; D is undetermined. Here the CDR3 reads CASSLHANTEAFF. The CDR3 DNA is TGTGCCAGCAGTTTACACGCGAACACTGAAGCTTTCTTT.